The 14 T cell receptor beta chains below all came from one sample that was sequenced in a study of cytomegalovirus exposure and HLA in healthy donors. PCR amplification relied on 60 Vbeta primers (plus 13 Jbeta primers). Generated by immunoSEQ multiplex PCR, the TCRdb table keeps only in-frame clones and is missing some. The table includes 68,000 or so clones, about 81% detected once. The sequenced material came from PBMCs. Receptor source: a human donor in good health.

The chain links TRBV7-2 to TRBJ1-6; D gene ambiguous. The V and J ends lost 8 bases and 8 bases respectively, with 13 bases between them. There are 13 residues in the CDR3. CDR1 is SGHTA and CDR2 is FQGNSA in the germline V gene. Written as DNA, the CDR3 is TGTGCCAGCTCTGGGCGTCTCGATTCACCCCTCCACTTT. This translates into CASSGRLDSPLHF.

The chain carries TRBV10-2 and TRBJ2-7; 8 nucleotides align to TRBD2. Germline CDR1 and CDR2: WSHSY and SAAADI. The V segment lost 6 bases and the J segment 4 bases; nucleotides outside the gene matches: 8. The CDR3 length is 14 residues. CDR3 bases: TGCGCCAGCAGCCCTAGCGGGCGCGCTTACGAGCAGTACTTC. This translates into CASSPSGRAYEQYF.

As to this clone: A read error may account for a junction end that differs from germline. The chain links TRBV7-9 to TRBJ2-7, with D maybe TRBD1 (8 bases). The length of the CDR3 is 15 residues. CDR1 is SEHNR and CDR2 is FQNEAQ in the germline V gene (reference sequence). CDR3 in amino acids: CASSLLQGGSYGQYF. The CDR3 nucleotides are TGTGCCAGCAGCCTTTTACAGGGGGGGTCCTACGGGCAGTACTTC.

This chain uses TRBV6-5 with TRBJ2-2, with D hard to call. Germline CDR1 is MNHEY and CDR2 is SVGAGI. V was clipped by 0 bases and J by 0 bases, with 5 bases between them. The CDR3 runs 15 residues. The CDR3 nucleotides are TGTGCCAGCAGTTACTCCTTAACGAACACCGGGGAGCTGTTTTTT. Amino acid sequence: CASSYSLTNTGELFF.

The V and J genes are TRBV5-1 and TRBJ1-5; 9 bases are a match to TRBD1. The junction had 6 bases not matched to a gene; V was cut back by 4 bases and J by 7 bases. The germline CDR1 and CDR2 sequences are SGHRS and YFSETQ. There are 14 residues in the CDR3. CDR3 sequence reads: CASSATGGDQPQHF. The DNA for the CDR3 is TGCGCCAGCAGCGCTACAGGGGGCGACCAGCCCCAGCATTTT.

This rearrangement joins TRBV6-5 to TRBJ2-1; tentative D call: TRBD2 (6 bases). The CDR3 length is 15 residues. Germline assignment: CDR1 MNHEY and CDR2 SVGAGI. V gave up 4 bases and J gave up 3 bases, with 13 bases separating them. The CDR3 here is CASSFGRGIYNEQFF. The CDR3, as DNA: TGTGCCAGCAGTTTTGGACGGGGGATCTACAATGAGCAGTTCTTC.

The DNA of the CDR3 is TGTGCCAGCAGCGTCTCGGCAGGGGCGAACACTGAAGCTTTCTTT. Its translation: CASSVSAGANTEAFF. The chain recombines TRBV9 with TRBJ1-1; the D gene is possibly TRBD1 (6 bases). Germline CDR1 SGDLS, CDR2 YYNGEE. V shed 2 bases and J shed 1 base, with 12 bases lying between them. The length of the CDR3 is 15 residues.

J is TRBJ1-2 and V is TRBV28, with D perhaps TRBD1 (6 bases). The CDR3 contains 12 residues. V dropped 5 bases and J dropped 2 bases, with 6 bases sitting between them. Germline values: CDR1 MDHEN, CDR2 SYDVKM. The CDR3 loop is CASSTGNYGYTF. The DNA for the CDR3 is TGTGCCAGCAGTACAGGGAACTATGGCTACACCTTC.

This clone was detected only once. CDR3: CASSYSGTGGSGELFF. In nucleotides, the CDR3 is TGTGCCAGCAGTTACTCCGGGACAGGGGGCTCCGGGGAGCTGTTTTTT. The rearrangement uses TRBV6-5 and TRBJ2-2; TRBD1 agrees at 12 bases. Germline V gives CDR1 MNHEY, CDR2 SVGAGI. This CDR3 has 16 amino acids. The V gene end was trimmed by 0 bases and the J gene end by 6 bases; junction bases not matched to a gene: 2.

This chain connects TRBV19 to TRBJ2-5; the match to TRBD1 covers 7 bases. Germline loops: CDR1 LNHDA, CDR2 SQIVND (reference sequence). Trimming removed 7 bases from V and 6 bases from J; junction bases left unmatched: 8. This CDR3 has 13 residues. The CDR3 is CASTADRAKTQYF. Here the CDR3 DNA reads TGTGCCAGTACGGCCGACAGGGCGAAGACCCAGTACTTC.

This clone turned up a few times. The chain is built from TRBV28 and TRBJ2-7; TRBD1 might be the D (6 bases). Trimming took off 6 bases at V and 3 bases at J, with 9 bases between the two ends. The germline V gene has CDR1 MDHEN and CDR2 SYDVKM. The CDR3 sequence is 12 residues long. CDR3 nucleotides: TGTGCCAGCAGAAGGACAGTCTACGAGCAGTACTTC. Its translation is CASRRTVYEQYF.

The gene calls are TRBV27 and TRBJ1-1; a weak D match, TRBD1 (5 bases). Trimming stripped 5 bases from V and 2 bases from J, with 12 bases between. Germline V gene sequence: CDR1 MNHEY, CDR2 SMNVEV (reference sequence). The CDR3 contains 14 residues. CDR3 loop: CASSPTATNTEAFF. The CDR3 DNA sequence: TGTGCCAGCAGTCCGACAGCCACAAACACTGAAGCTTTCTTT.

J is TRBJ1-2 and V is TRBV5-6; 9 bases match TRBD1. V was clipped by 0 bases and J by 8 bases; unmatched bases: 5. The CDR3 consists of 14 residues. Germline V gene lookup returns CDR1 SGHDT and CDR2 YYEEEE. DNA of the CDR3: TGTGCCAGCAGCTTGGAACAGGGGGCGCGCGGCTACACCTTC. Amino acid sequence: CASSLEQGARGYTF.

V and J are TRBV27 and TRBJ2-7, with D perhaps matching TRBD1 (5 bases). Trimming cost V 0 bases and J 0 bases, with 15 bases left between them. Germline loops: CDR1 MNHEY, CDR2 SMNVEV (reference sequence). The CDR3 consists of 17 residues. The CDR3 is CASSLSYLTENSYEQYF. The DNA for the CDR3 is TGTGCCAGCAGTTTATCTTACCTGACAGAAAACTCCTACGAGCAGTACTTC.